This TCR beta chain was captured by sequencing in a study of PD-1 blockade in classical Hodgkin lymphoma (dated by TCRdb to 2018 to 2020). At the level of the whole study: Nivolumab dosing was 3 mg/kg intravenously every 2 weeks, continuing until either disease progression or unacceptable toxicity. The study used TCR beta sequencing and CyTOF to define a peripheral blood immune signature of response to PD-1 blockade in classical Hodgkin lymphoma. The investigation overall reported the following: CD4+ but not CD8+ TCR diversity rose significantly by C4D1 (p=0.0027 vs p=0.16), most apparent in complete responders (p=0.02). Patients starting nivolumab less than 1 year after ASCT had lower diversity and were excluded from later analyses to avoid confounding by immune reconstitution. The study was limited to a single clinical trial cohort, and causes of repertoire differences, possibly disease activity or prior therapy, remained undefined. Among trial patients, those achieving complete response had baseline diversity similar to that of newly diagnosed patients, while diversity was significantly lower in partial responders and progressors. Baseline TCR diversity was reported to be lower in newly diagnosed patients than in healthy donors and to be lower still in relapsed/refractory patients.

The time point label corresponds to: cycle 2 day 1 (C2D1) of nivolumab. Every trial patient had relapsed after autologous stem cell transplantation, and cohorts A, B and C differed in prior brentuximab vedotin exposure. A total of more than 55 patients with relapsed/refractory classical Hodgkin lymphoma made up the trial cohort, and each patient's best overall response was complete response, partial response or progressive disease. Single-agent nivolumab was administered to trial patients in the multi-cohort phase II CheckMate 205 trial. An independent review committee assessed best overall response using the 2007 International Working Group response criteria. Trial PBMCs were collected immediately before nivolumab initiation (C1D1) and during therapy at cycle 2 day 1 and cycle 4 day 1. Peripheral blood was collected in 8 mL Vacutainer Cell Preparation Tubes, from which PBMCs were isolated by centrifugation and then cryopreserved.

V and J lose 0 bases and 1 base, and a span of 7 bases separates them. Reading from cysteine to phenylalanine, the CDR3 counts 15 amino acids. Only the CDR3 DNA stays, 45 bases, in frame from base 1. Via the germline V gene, CDR1 is ENHRY and CDR2 SYGVKD. This clone has only one observation. Its antigen specificity is not known. No base quality values were provided; no much bigger clone lies one nucleotide off. The Qiagen DNeasy kit was used to extract genomic DNA from unsorted PBMCs and from the negatively selected CD4+ and CD8+ fractions. Amplification of TCR beta CDR3 regions was done by immunoSEQ multiplex PCR with primers that anneal to V and J segments. A synthetic immune receptor repertoire was used to minimize amplification bias, and any remaining bias was removed computationally after sequencing. In the original analysis: Repertoire diversity was quantified as the Shannon entropy index using custom Python scripts. Unsorted, CD4+ and CD8+ repertoires were analyzed separately, except in combined analyses where CD4+ and CD8+ sequences were merged in silico. A clone counted as expanded when the clone's frequency after treatment rose at least 2-fold relative to C1D1, and clones undetected at baseline were given a pseudocount of 0.5. Singleton clones were defined as clones with 0 or 1 copy at C1D1, and non-singleton clones were defined as clones with 2 or more copies. Clones expanded in unsorted samples were assigned a CD4+, CD8+ or unknown annotation through matching of protein sequences in sorted samples from the same patient. Wilcoxon tests on paired samples were used to test changes in diversity from C1D1 to C4D1. The table was pulled from immuneACCESS by TCRdb, which kept in-frame rearrangements only. Such tables lose some clones; where checked, under half of the loss comes from unresolved V genes, and the rest has no known cause. V and J calls plus clone size are reproduced from that table; the DNA served to infer D and trimming. Recorded for this sample are about 18,000 clones; 75% to 85% of them occurred a single time. The ten largest clones add up to roughly a sixth of the sample.

The source material was peripheral blood mononuclear cells (PBMCs), sampled before the second cycle of nivolumab. In this chain, TRBV10-3 is recombined with TRBJ1-5, with the D gene call left open. The clonotype comes from a human donor with classical Hodgkin lymphoma. The base sequence is TGTGCCATCAGTGAGTCGAGTCTCAGCAATCAGCCCCAGCATTTT. Protein translation: CAISESSLSNQPQHF.